This TCR beta chain is drawn from a study of T cells in pancreatic ductal adenocarcinoma. The selected patients with pancreatic ductal adenocarcinoma had surgery but no neoadjuvant therapy. Germline-derived CDR1 and CDR2 are SGHAT and FQDESV (reference sequence). The V and J ends lost 5 bases and 1 base, in that order; junction bases with no gene match: 14. The CDR3 runs to 17 residues. Measured with immunoSEQ multiplex PCR; TCRdb has only the in-frame clones, and not every one. The sample records about 100,000 clones, nearly 95% being singletons. The chain carries TRBV11-1 and TRBJ2-7, with 7 bases fitting TRBD2. The TCR comes from a human donor with pancreatic ductal adenocarcinoma. What was sequenced was PBMCs. CDR3 DNA: TGTGCCAGCAGCGGACCAAGGGGACTACGGGGTTCCTACGAGCAGTACTTC. This sequence encodes CASSGPRGLRGSYEQYF.